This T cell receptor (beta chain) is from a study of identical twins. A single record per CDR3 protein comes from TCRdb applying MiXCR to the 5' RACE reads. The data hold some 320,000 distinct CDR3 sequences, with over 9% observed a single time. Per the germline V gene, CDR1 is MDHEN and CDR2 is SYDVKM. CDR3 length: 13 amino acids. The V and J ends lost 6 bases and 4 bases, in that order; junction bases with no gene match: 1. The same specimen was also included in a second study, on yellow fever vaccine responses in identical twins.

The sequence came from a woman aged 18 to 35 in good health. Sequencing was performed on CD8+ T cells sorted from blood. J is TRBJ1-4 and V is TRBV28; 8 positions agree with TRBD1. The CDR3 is CASRDRGNEKLFF. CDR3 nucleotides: TGTGCCAGCAGAGACAGGGGTAATGAAAAACTGTTTTTT.